This TCR beta chain was retrieved from a study of early stage breast cancer tumors. Study results and caveats: Comparing each tissue with blood distinguished tumor from normal in 14 of 16 patients. Unsorted bulk genomic DNA sequencing lacked pairing and functional marker data. Compared with adjacent normal breast tissue, tumors showed about 2.5-fold greater T cell density and higher clonality.

As to this clone: Its antigen is unknown.

TCRdb's table, derived via immunoSEQ multiplex PCR, lists solely in-frame clones and lacks some. The table lists approximately 20,000 clones, more than 75% of them singletons. The CDR3 spans 15 residues. V lost 0 bases and J lost 8, with 15 bases in between. Germline V gene sequence: CDR1 SGHRS, CDR2 YFSETQ. Sequencing was carried out using blood. This chain joins TRBV5-1 and TRBJ2-1; tentative D call: TRBD2 (5 bases). This sequence originates from a person in their sixties with breast cancer. The CDR3 is CASSLVWESVDEQFF. The CDR3 coding sequence is TGCGCCAGCAGCTTGGTGTGGGAGTCTGTTGATGAGCAGTTCTTC.